This entry concerns a single T cell receptor (beta chain). This clone's antigen is unknown. It has no much larger one-base neighbor in the sample; base qualities were not kept. Sequences ENHRY (CDR1) and SYGVKD (CDR2) are obtained from the germline V gene. Between the V and J ends, shortened by 4 bases and 2 bases respectively, the junction contains 14 bases. Including the terminal cysteine and phenylalanine, the CDR3 comprises 16 residues. CDR3 DNA only is kept here, 48 bases in frame from base 1. The donors were some 39 Caucasian individuals from Russia, aged roughly 6 to 100 years, who were systemically healthy. Each donor gave approximately 9.3 milliliters of peripheral blood, collected into EDTA-treated Vacutainer tubes. PBMCs were isolated by Ficoll-Paque density-gradient centrifugation, with at least 7 million obtained per sample. Trizol reagent was used to extract total RNA from PBMCs, with at least 6 micrograms per sample. The percentages of naive CD45RAhigh/CD27high T cells were determined by flow cytometry on a PBMC aliquot from every donor.

Libraries came from 5' RACE. For sequencing, an Illumina HiSeq 2500 was employed. The second PCR ran for roughly 7 to 11 cycles and used a J-beta primer mix along with a sample-barcoded 5' primer. A template-switch 5' adaptor carrying 12 random nucleotides introduced a unique molecular identifier onto each TCR beta cDNA molecule. At least 2.5 million CDR3-containing paired-end reads were obtained from each sample. The Mint cDNA synthesis kit, primed by a TRBC-specific oligonucleotide, was used to synthesize first-strand cDNA from all RNA. Following uracil-DNA glycosylase treatment, a first 18-cycle PCR with universal primers M1SS and BC2_uni_R was performed on all cDNA. Per the original workflow: Normalization of each sample was performed by random selection of 1 million high-quality reads, each carrying a distinct molecular identifier. Instead of being binned into consensus sequences, reads that shared molecular identifiers were thrown out. MiTCR, with a Q25 quality threshold and the strictest error-elimination algorithm, was used for CDR3 identification, clonotype clustering and error correction. Lower-bound total TCR beta diversity was estimated with a nonparametric unseen species model using Euler transformation. TCRdb ran its own pipeline on the public reads, namely fastp trimming at Q25 and MiXCR clone calling, and kept in-frame beta chains. Duplicate CDR3 protein sequences are folded into a single record with the most common DNA and genes. TCRdb assigned the V and J calls; the authors' analysis was not used. This sample holds hundreds of thousands of distinct CDR3 sequences; about 42% were observed only once. Roughly 19% of the sample lies in the top ten.

This specimen belongs to a study of blood T cells in healthy people across ages (dated by TCRdb to the mid-2010s). Regarding the research as a whole: In model experiments, template switching captured roughly one uniquely barcoded TCR beta cDNA molecule for every two T cells. Donors were grouped into four age groups: young (average 16 years), middle-aged (roughly 40), aged (about 60) and long-lived (less than 85). To avoid experimental bias, donors of different ages were randomly spread across the sequencing lanes. Age-related changes in TCR beta repertoire diversity were measured in the study by deep sequencing normalized with unique cDNA molecular identifiers. Two additional independent replicas of 1 million unique cDNA reads from the same blood draw were analyzed for two donors (one aged 18 to 29 and one aged 80 or older). Findings and caveats that apply to the study as a whole: Since profiling was done on bulk unsorted PBMCs, naive and antigen-experienced compartments could not be conclusively compared. Observed TCR beta diversity per million T cells fell roughly linearly with age, and a significant reduction was already apparent by age roughly 41. Estimates of total diversity from one million sequenced T cells were regarded as lower bounds and underestimates. Compared with the aged group, the long-lived group had more naive CD4+ T cells, fewer expanded clones and increased TCR diversity, a pattern suggesting age selection. Observed TCR beta diversity correlated strongly with the percentage of naive T cells measured by flow cytometry. Because the CMV infection status of the donors was unknown, age-related changes in expanded clonotypes may potentially have been confounded.

The sequence is built from TRBV10-3 and TRBJ2-2; the D call is tentative, TRBD1 or TRBD2, as each matches 5 bases. The sample consisted of blood. The TCR comes from a man between 60 and 75 years old in good health. The nucleotide sequence reads TGTGCCATCAGTGCCTCGGGGCAGGGCAACACCGGGGAGCTGTTTTTT. It encodes CAISASGQGNTGELFF.